This T cell receptor beta chain came from a study of beta chain features in type 1 diabetes. Background on the study: Sorted cell examination encompassed over 90,000,000 cells across all samples.

Study-level findings and limits: Type 1 diabetes patients had fewer VDJ junction insertions and more deletions. When Type 1 diabetes patients were examined, their TCRB CDR3s proved moderately but significantly shorter in all four CD4+ subsets.

The authors reverse transcribed all of the isolated RNA, so sequencing captured expressed TCRB transcripts. This table comes from immunoSEQ multiplex PCR, and its TCRdb copy is limited to in-frame clones, with some not included. The sample includes about 160,000 clones, about 9.3% of them seen just once. This CDR3 is 12 amino acids long. With 5 bases removed from V and 7 bases from J, the gap between germline ends came to 9 bases. Germline V gene data show CDR1 as LNHDA and CDR2 as SQIVND (reference sequence). On this clone: Antigen: not known.

This receptor was taken from a man younger than 45 with type 1 diabetes. The specimen sequenced was central memory CD4+ T cells from blood. This rearrangement joins TRBV19 to TRBJ2-1; tentative D call: TRBD1 (5 bases). CDR3 coding DNA: TGTGCCAGTAGTGACAAGGGGAATGAGCAGTTCTTC. It yields the protein CASSDKGNEQFF.